This TCR beta chain derives from a study of spatial heterogeneity in lung cancer. Study-wide context: There were, on average, more than 8.5 raw-read appearances for each unique TCR and UMI combination. Overall study findings and caveats: There were more appearances of ubiquitous expanded tumor TCRs in blood at resection than at follow-up.

Sample time point: sample taken at primary tumor resection. There were 65 or so donors, all of them untreated patients with early-stage non-small cell lung cancer. The CDR3 covers 14 residues. The germline V gene has CDR1 MNHEY and CDR2 SVGAGI. The trim removed 7 bases at V and 3 bases at J, leaving 6 bases unmatched. A single record per CDR3 protein comes from TCRdb applying MiXCR to the 5' RACE reads. The sample holds more than 60,000 distinct CDR3 sequences, about 8.5% seen once. In its sample, this clonotype was seen many times. Its antigen is currently unknown. This sequence was found in a male donor with early-stage non-small cell lung cancer. The genes are TRBV6-5 and TRBJ1-1; 9 bases line up with TRBD1. The material was PBMCs, obtained at surgery. The CDR3 sequence is CASTPGQGYTEAFF. The CDR3 DNA reads as TGTGCCAGCACCCCGGGACAGGGTTACACTGAAGCTTTCTTT.